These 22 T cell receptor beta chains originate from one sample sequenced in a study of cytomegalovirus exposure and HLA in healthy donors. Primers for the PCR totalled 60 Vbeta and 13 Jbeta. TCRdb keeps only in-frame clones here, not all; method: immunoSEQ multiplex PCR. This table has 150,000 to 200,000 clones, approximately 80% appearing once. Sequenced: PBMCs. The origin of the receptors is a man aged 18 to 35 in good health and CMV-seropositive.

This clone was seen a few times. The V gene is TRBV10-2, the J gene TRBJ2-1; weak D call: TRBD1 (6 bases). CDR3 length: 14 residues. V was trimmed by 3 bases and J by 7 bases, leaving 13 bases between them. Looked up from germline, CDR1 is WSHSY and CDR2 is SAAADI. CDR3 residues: CASSDFDRLNEQFF. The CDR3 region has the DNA TGCGCCAGCAGTGACTTCGACAGGCTTAATGAGCAGTTCTTC.

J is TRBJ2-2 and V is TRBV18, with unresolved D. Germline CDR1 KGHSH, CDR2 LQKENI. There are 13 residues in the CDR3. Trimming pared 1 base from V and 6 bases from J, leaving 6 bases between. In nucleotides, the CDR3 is TGTGCCAGCTCACCACTTATAGCCGGGGAGCTGTTTTTT. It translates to CASSPLIAGELFF.

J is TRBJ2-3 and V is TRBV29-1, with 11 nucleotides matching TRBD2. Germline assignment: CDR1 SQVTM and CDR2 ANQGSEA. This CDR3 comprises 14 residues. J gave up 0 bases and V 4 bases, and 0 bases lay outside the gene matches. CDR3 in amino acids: CSVVAGGSTDTQYF. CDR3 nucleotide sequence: TGCAGCGTTGTAGCGGGAGGGAGCACAGATACGCAGTATTTT.

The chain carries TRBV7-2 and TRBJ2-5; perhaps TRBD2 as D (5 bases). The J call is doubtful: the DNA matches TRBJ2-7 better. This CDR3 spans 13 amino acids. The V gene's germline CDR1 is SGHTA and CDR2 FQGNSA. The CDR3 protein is CASSLTGEYEQYF. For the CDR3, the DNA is TGTGCCAGCAGCTTGACTGGGGAGTACGAGCAGTACTTC.

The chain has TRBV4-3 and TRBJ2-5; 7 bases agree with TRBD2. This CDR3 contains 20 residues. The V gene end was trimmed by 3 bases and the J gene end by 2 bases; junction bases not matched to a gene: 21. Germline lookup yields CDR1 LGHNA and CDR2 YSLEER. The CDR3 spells CASSHSPTQPGLNVQETQYF. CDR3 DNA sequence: TGCGCCAGCAGCCACAGTCCGACGCAGCCGGGACTAAACGTTCAAGAGACCCAGTACTTC.

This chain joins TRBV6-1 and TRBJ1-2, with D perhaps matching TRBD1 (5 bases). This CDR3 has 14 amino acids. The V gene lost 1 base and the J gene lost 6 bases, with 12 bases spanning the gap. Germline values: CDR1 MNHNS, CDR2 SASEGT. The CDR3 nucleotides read TGTGCCAGCAGTGAAGGGTCAGGGAGGGATGGCTACACCTTC. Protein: CASSEGSGRDGYTF.

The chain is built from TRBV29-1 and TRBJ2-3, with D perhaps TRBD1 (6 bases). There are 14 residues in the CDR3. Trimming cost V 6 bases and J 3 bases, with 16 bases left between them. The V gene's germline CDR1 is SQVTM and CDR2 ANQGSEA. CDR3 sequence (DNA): TGCAGCGTCGACGACAGGATTGTGACAGATACGCAGTATTTT. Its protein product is CSVDDRIVTDTQYF.

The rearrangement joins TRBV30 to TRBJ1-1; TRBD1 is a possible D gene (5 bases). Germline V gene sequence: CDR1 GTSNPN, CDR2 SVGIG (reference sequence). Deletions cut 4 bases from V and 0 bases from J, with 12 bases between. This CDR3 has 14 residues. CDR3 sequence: CAWMWGSLNTEAFF. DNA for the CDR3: TGTGCCTGGATGTGGGGCAGCTTGAACACTGAAGCTTTCTTT.

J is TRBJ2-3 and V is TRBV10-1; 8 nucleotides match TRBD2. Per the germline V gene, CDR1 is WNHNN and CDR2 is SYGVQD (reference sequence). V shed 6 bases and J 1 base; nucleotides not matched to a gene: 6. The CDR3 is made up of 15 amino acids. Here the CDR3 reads CASRGTSGGTDTQYF. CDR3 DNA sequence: TGCGCCAGCAGGGGGACTAGTGGGGGCACAGATACGCAGTATTTT.

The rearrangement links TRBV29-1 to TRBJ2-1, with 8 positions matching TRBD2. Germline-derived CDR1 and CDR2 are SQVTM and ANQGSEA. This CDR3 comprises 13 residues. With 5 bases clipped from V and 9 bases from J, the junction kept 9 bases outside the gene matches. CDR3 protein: CSVPSGGLFEQFF. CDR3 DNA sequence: TGCAGCGTTCCGTCGGGAGGGCTTTTTGAGCAGTTCTTC.

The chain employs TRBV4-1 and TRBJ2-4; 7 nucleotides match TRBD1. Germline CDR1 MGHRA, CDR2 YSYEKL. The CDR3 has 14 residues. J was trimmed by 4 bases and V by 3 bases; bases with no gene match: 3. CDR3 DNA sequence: TGCGCCAGCAGCCACCCGGGACAGAAAAACATTCAGTACTTC. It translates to CASSHPGQKNIQYF.

The CDR3 loop is CASSWTGEAFF. As DNA, the CDR3 is TGTGCCAGCAGCTGGACAGGCGAAGCTTTCTTT. The chain couples TRBV6-1 to TRBJ1-1, with 7 bases lining up with TRBD1. The CDR3 runs 11 residues. Germline CDR1 and CDR2: MNHNS and SASEGT. V was pared by 6 bases and J by 8 bases, with 3 bases of the junction left unmatched.

CDR3 DNA sequence: TGTGCCAGCAGCGGAGGGGGGGGAACCTACGAGCAGTACTTC. The encoded protein is CASSGGGGTYEQYF. The rearrangement links TRBV9 to TRBJ2-7; the D gene is possibly TRBD2 (7 bases). Trimming pared 3 bases from V and 2 bases from J, leaving 12 bases between. Germline assignment: CDR1 SGDLS and CDR2 YYNGEE. CDR3 length: 14 residues.

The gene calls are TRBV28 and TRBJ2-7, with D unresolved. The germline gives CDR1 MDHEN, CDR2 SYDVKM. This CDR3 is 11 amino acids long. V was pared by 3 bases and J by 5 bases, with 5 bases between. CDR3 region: CASSFGNEQYF. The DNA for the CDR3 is TGTGCCAGCAGTTTCGGTAACGAGCAGTACTTC.

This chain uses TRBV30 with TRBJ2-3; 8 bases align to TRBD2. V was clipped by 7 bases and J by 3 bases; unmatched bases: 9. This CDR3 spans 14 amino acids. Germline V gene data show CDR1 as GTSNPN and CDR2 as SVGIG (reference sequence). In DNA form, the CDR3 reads TGTGCCTCCTCGGGGGGGAGGCATACAGATACGCAGTATTTT. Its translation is CASSGGRHTDTQYF. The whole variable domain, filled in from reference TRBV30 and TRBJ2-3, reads SQTIHQWPATLVQPVGSPLSLECTVEGTSNPNLYWYRQAAGRGLQLLFYSVGIGQISSEVPQNLSASRPQDRQFILSSKKLLLSDSGFYLCASSGGRHTDTQYFGPGTRLTVL.

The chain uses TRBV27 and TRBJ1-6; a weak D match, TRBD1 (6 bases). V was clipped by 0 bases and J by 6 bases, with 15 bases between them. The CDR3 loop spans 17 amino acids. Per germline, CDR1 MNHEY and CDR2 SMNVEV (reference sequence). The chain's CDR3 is CASSLSVGQGPNSPLHF. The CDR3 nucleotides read TGTGCCAGCAGTTTATCGGTCGGCCAGGGGCCTAATTCACCCCTCCACTTT.

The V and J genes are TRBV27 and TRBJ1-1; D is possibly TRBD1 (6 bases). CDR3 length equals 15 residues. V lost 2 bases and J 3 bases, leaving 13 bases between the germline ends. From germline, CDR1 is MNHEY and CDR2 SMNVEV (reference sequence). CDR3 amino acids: CASSLTGGQDTEAFF. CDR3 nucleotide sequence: TGTGCCAGCAGTTTAACGGGGGGGCAGGACACTGAAGCTTTCTTT.

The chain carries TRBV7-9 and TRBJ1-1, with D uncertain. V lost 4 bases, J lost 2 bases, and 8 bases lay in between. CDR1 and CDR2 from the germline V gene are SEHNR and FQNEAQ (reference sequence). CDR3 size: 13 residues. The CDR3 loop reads CASSSGTNTEAFF. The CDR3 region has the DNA TGTGCCAGCAGCTCGGGAACTAACACTGAAGCTTTCTTT.

The CDR3, as DNA: TGTGCCAGTAGTCCCGGGTACTCCTACGAGCAGTACTTC. Translation: CASSPGYSYEQYF. This chain links TRBV19 with TRBJ2-7; D remains unclear. Per germline, CDR1 LNHDA and CDR2 SQIVND (reference sequence). The CDR3 has 13 amino acids. The ends were cut back, 5 bases at V and 0 bases at J, with 8 bases in the middle.

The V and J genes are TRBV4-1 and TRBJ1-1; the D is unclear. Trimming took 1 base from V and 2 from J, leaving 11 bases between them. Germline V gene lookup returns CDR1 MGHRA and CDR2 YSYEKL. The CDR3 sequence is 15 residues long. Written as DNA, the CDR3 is TGCGCCAGCAGCCAAGGGGCAGCCTTCAACACTGAAGCTTTCTTT. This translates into CASSQGAAFNTEAFF.

CDR3 region: CASSSPGQGYYEQYF. CDR3 bases: TGTGCCAGCAGTTCGCCGGGACAGGGGTACTACGAGCAGTACTTC. This chain joins TRBV6-5 and TRBJ2-7, with 10 bases lining up with TRBD1. Losses at the gene ends were 4 bases for V and 3 bases for J; bases not matched to a gene: 6. The CDR3 spans 15 residues. In germline, CDR1 is MNHEY, CDR2 SVGAGI.

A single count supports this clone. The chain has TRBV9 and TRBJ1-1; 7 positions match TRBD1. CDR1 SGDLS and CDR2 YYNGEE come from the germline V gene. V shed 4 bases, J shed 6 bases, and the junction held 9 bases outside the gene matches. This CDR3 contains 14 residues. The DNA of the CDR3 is TGTGCCAGCAGCCCCCGGACAGGTTCATCTGAAGCTTTCTTT. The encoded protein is CASSPRTGSSEAFF.